The clone carrying this T cell receptor (beta chain) appeared once. The antigen is undetermined. Sequencing was performed with immunoSEQ multiplex PCR; in TCRdb, only in-frame clones are kept and a portion is missing. The sample records about 6,700 clones, 76% being singletons. The CDR3 extends over 15 amino acids. The germline V gene has CDR1 SGDLS and CDR2 YYNGEE. V was cut by 1 base and J by 2 bases, with 9 bases left in between. This specimen comes from a study of tumor-infiltrating lymphocytes in localized non-small cell lung cancer. Overall study findings and caveats: Different pieces of the same tissue went to different assays, confounding technical variation with intratumor heterogeneity.

The clonotype was recovered from a human donor with non-small cell lung cancer. The genes are TRBV9 and TRBJ1-4; maybe TRBD1 (6 bases). The sample comprised uninvolved lung tissue not adjacent to the tumor. CDR3 protein: CASSVMGATNEKLFF. In nucleotides, the CDR3 is TGTGCCAGCAGCGTAATGGGGGCCACTAATGAAAAACTGTTTTTT.